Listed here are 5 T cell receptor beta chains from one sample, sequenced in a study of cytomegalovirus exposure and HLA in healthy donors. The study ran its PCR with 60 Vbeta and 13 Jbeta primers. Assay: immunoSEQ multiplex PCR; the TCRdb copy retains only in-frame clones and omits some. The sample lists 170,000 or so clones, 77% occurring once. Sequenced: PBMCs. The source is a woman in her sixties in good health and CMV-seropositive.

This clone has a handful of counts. The CDR3 DNA follows: TGTGCCTGGAGTGTAGGTATGACAGGGAGTAAGAGCACTGAAGCTTTCTTT. Amino acid sequence: CAWSVGMTGSKSTEAFF. The chain links TRBV30 to TRBJ1-1; 7 bases align to TRBD1. V gave up 0 bases and J gave up 4 bases; unmatched junction bases: 14. Germline values: CDR1 GTSNPN, CDR2 SVGIG (reference sequence). The CDR3 runs to 17 residues.

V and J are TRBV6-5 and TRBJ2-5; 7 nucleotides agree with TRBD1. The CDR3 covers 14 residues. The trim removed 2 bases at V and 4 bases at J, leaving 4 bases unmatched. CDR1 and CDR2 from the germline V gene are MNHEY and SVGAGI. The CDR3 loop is CASSYDREVETQYF. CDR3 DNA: TGTGCCAGCAGTTACGACAGGGAAGTAGAGACCCAGTACTTC.

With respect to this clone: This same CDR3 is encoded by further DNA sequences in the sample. Written as DNA, the CDR3 is TGTGCCAGCAGCTCGGGACAGGGGAATGAAAAACTGTTTTTT. Protein sequence: CASSSGQGNEKLFF. The rearrangement links TRBV7-9 to TRBJ1-4, with 10 positions matching TRBD1. The V gene's germline CDR1 is SEHNR and CDR2 FQNEAQ (reference sequence). The CDR3 spans 14 residues. V dropped 4 bases and J dropped 5; count of bases not matched to a gene: 1.

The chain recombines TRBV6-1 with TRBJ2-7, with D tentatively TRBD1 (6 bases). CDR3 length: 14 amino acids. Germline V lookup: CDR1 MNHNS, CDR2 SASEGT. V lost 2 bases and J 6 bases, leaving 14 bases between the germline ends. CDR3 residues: CASSEWGHGAEQYF. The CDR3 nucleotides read TGTGCCAGCAGTGAATGGGGACACGGGGCCGAGCAGTACTTC.

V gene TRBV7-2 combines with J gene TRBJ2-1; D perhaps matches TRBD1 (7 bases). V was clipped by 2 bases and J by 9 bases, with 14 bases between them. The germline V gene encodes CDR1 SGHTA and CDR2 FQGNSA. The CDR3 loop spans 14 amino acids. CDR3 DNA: TGTGCCAGCAGCTTAATCCCCCAGGGGGGTGAGCAGTTCTTC. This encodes CASSLIPQGGEQFF.